The 22 T cell receptor beta chains below all came from one sample that was sequenced in a study of STAT5B mutations in CD4+ large granular lymphocyte leukemia. Profiled with immunoSEQ multiplex PCR; TCRdb holds only in-frame clones, not every one. Of tens of thousands of clones in the sample, more than 70% were seen once. Sample: CD4+ T cells from blood buffy coats. All receptors come from a human donor in good health.

This clone was recorded once. The chain couples TRBV5-1 to TRBJ2-6; D remains unclear. Germline V lookup: CDR1 SGHRS, CDR2 YFSETQ. The CDR3 length is 17 residues. V lost 0 bases to trimming and J lost 2 bases, with 12 bases between them. CDR3: CASSLDGSGAGANVLTF. CDR3 sequence (DNA): TGCGCCAGCAGCTTGGACGGTAGTGGTGCTGGGGCCAACGTCCTGACTTTC.

This chain links TRBV7-9 with TRBJ2-1, with D perhaps matching TRBD2 (5 bases). In germline, CDR1 is SEHNR, CDR2 FQNEAQ (reference sequence). CDR3 length: 14 residues. The ends were cut back, 3 bases at V and 9 bases at J, with 15 bases in the middle. The CDR3 nucleotides are TGTGCCAGCAGCTTGCATGCGGGCAGAACTGAGCAGTTCTTC. Translated: CASSLHAGRTEQFF.

The gene calls are TRBV5-5 and TRBJ1-6; D possibly corresponds to TRBD1 (5 bases). The CDR3 runs 15 residues. Germline CDR1 SGHKS, CDR2 YYEKEE (reference sequence). Between the trimmed V and J ends, which lost 0 bases and 7 bases, there was a span of 11 bases. CDR3 protein: CASSLGPRVNSPLHF. Here the CDR3 DNA reads TGTGCCAGCAGCTTGGGGCCCAGGGTGAATTCACCCCTCCACTTT.

The chain combines TRBV5-1 with TRBJ2-2, with D tentatively TRBD2 (6 bases). The V end lost 6 bases, the J end lost 5 bases, and 17 bases lay between the germline ends. Germline V gene sequence: CDR1 SGHRS, CDR2 YFSETQ. The CDR3 runs to 15 residues. CDR3 DNA sequence: TGCGCCAGCAAATCAAGGGCGGGGTGGACCGGGGAGCTGTTTTTT. This codes for CASKSRAGWTGELFF.

V and J are TRBV4-1 and TRBJ1-5, with D uncertain. CDR3 length: 12 amino acids. Germline assignment: CDR1 MGHRA and CDR2 YSYEKL. Trimming left V 5 bases short and J 7 bases short, with 9 bases between. CDR3 protein: CASSLSGQPQHF. CDR3 coding DNA: TGCGCCAGCAGCTTGTCGGGGCAGCCCCAGCATTTT.

This clone has just a few counts. This likely comes from a read error, as the CDR3 has no conserved phenylalanine or tryptophan at its end. It is unclear where the CDR3 begins or ends on the DNA, so no DNA is shown, and the CDR3 is as TCRdb lists it. The rearrangement uses TRBV4-1 and TRBJ1-1; TRBD1, as called in the table, went unchecked against the DNA. CDR1 is MGHRA, CDR2 YSYEKL, per germline. The CDR3 region is 14 residues in length, termini included. This CDR3 reads CASSQDLVRGPTRI.

The CDR3 sequence: CASSSEDRGGGNQPQHF. CDR3 nucleotides: TGTGCCAGTAGTAGCGAGGACAGGGGCGGGGGCAATCAGCCCCAGCATTTT. V is TRBV19 and J is TRBJ1-5; the match to TRBD1 covers 9 bases. The length of the CDR3 is 17 residues. Looked up from germline, CDR1 is LNHDA and CDR2 is SQIVND (reference sequence). V lost 4 bases and J lost 2; bases outside the gene matches: 9. The complete variable domain, with remaining parts taken from reference TRBV19 and TRBJ1-5, reads DGGITQSPKYLFRKEGQNVTLSCEQNLNHDAMYWYRQDPGQGLRLIYYSQIVNDFQKGDIAEGYSVSREKKESFPLTVTSAQKNPTAFYLCASSSEDRGGGNQPQHFGDGTRLSIL.

The chain carries TRBV10-3 and TRBJ2-5; no clear D gene. This CDR3 region has 14 residues. The germline CDR1 and CDR2 sequences are ENHRY and SYGVKD. The V gene lost 0 bases and the J gene lost 1 base, with 6 bases spanning the gap. The chain's CDR3 is CAISESSSQETQYF. The CDR3 DNA follows: TGTGCCATCAGTGAGTCTAGTTCCCAAGAGACCCAGTACTTC.

The table lists this clone with a count of one. V gene TRBV19 combines with J gene TRBJ2-7; the match to TRBD1 covers 7 bases. The germline V gene encodes CDR1 LNHDA and CDR2 SQIVND (reference sequence). The CDR3 is 15 amino acids. V lost 7 bases, J lost 2 bases, and 11 bases stayed unmatched. CDR3 amino acids: CASTRSTGATYEQYF. In nucleotides, the CDR3 is TGTGCCAGTACCCGAAGCACAGGGGCTACCTACGAGCAGTACTTC.

The rearrangement uses TRBV29-1 and TRBJ1-5; D is unresolved. Trimming left V 4 bases short and J 6 bases short, with 16 bases between. The CDR3 has 14 amino acids. Looked up from germline, CDR1 is SQVTM and CDR2 is ANQGSEA. The CDR3 nucleotides are TGCAGCGTTGCTATGGTGCGAGAAGGTCAGCCCCAGCATTTT. Translated: CSVAMVREGQPQHF.

V is TRBV19 and J is TRBJ1-2; D is undetermined. CDR3 length: 13 amino acids. The V end lost 3 bases, the J end lost 6 bases, and 11 bases lay between the germline ends. Per the germline V gene, CDR1 is LNHDA and CDR2 is SQIVND (reference sequence). The CDR3 DNA is TGTGCCAGTAGTATGACAACCGGAAATGGCTACACCTTC. Its translation is CASSMTTGNGYTF.

A remark on this clone: Other DNA sequences in the sample encode the same CDR3. V and J are TRBV18 and TRBJ2-7; no firm D call. Per germline, CDR1 KGHSH and CDR2 LQKENI. Trimming shortened V by 1 base and J by 3 bases, and 4 bases separated the two germline ends. The CDR3 has 12 amino acids. The DNA of the CDR3 is TGTGCCAGCTCACCACGGCGCTACGAGCAGTACTTC. As protein: CASSPRRYEQYF.

This clone was counted a single time. The junction and the germline gene differ at one end; a read error may be behind it. Distinct nucleotide sequences in the sample also encode this CDR3. This chain connects TRBV15 to TRBJ2-2; TRBD2 aligns across 9 bases. Germline V CDR1 and CDR2: LNHNV, YYDKDF (reference sequence). This CDR3 comprises 14 residues. In nucleotides, the CDR3 is TGCGCCACCAGCAGGCGGGAGGGGACCGGGGAGCTGTTTTTT. It is translated as CATSRREGTGELFF. Based on the CDR3 plus reference TRBV15 and TRBJ2-2, the full variable domain is DAMVIQNPRYQVTQFGKPVTLSCSQTLNHNVMYWYQQKSSQAPKLLFHYYDKDFNNEADTPDNFQSRRPNTSFCFLDIRSPGLGDTAMYLCATSRREGTGELFFGEGSRLTVL.

This sequence joins TRBV4-2 and TRBJ1-1; 9 bases map to TRBD1. The V gene's germline CDR1 is LGHNA and CDR2 YNFKEQ. The CDR3 loop spans 15 amino acids. Losses at the gene ends were 4 bases for V and 1 base for J; bases not matched to a gene: 4. The CDR3 reads CASSRAQGANTEAFF. The CDR3 coding sequence is TGTGCCAGCAGCCGGGCACAGGGGGCGAACACTGAAGCTTTCTTT.

The chain couples TRBV5-4 to TRBJ2-5; 7 bases fit TRBD1. With V trimmed by 0 bases and J by 3 bases, 2 bases remained unmatched. This CDR3 comprises 14 residues. The germline gives CDR1 SGHNT, CDR2 YYREEE (reference sequence). The chain's CDR3 is CASSLGGQKETQYF. In DNA, the CDR3 is TGTGCCAGCAGCTTGGGGGGACAGAAAGAGACCCAGTACTTC. Full variable domain (outside the CDR3, taken from reference TRBV5-4 and TRBJ2-5): ETGVTQSPTHLIKTRGQQVTLRCSSQSGHNTVSWYQQALGQGPQFIFQYYREEENGRGNFPPRFSGLQFPNYSSELNVNALELDDSALYLCASSLGGQKETQYFGPGTRLLVL.

CDR3 nucleotide sequence: TGTGCCAGCAGTGGGACGCCTAACACTGAAGCTTTCTTT. Residues: CASSGTPNTEAFF. This chain uses TRBV6-6 with TRBJ1-1; weak D call: TRBD1 (5 bases). The CDR3 covers 13 residues. The germline V gene has CDR1 MNHNY and CDR2 SVGAGI (reference sequence). Trimming pared 5 bases from V and 2 bases from J, leaving 9 bases between.

The gene calls are TRBV5-1 and TRBJ2-5; D may be TRBD1 or TRBD2 (6 bases each). The end of the DNA fits TRBJ2-7 better, so the J call may be wrong. The CDR3 is 12 residues long. Looked up from germline, CDR1 is SGHRS and CDR2 is YFSETQ. CDR3 nucleotide sequence: TGCGTCCCGCCGGGGGCCCACAGCGAGCAGTACTTC. Translated, it gives CVPPGAHSEQYF.

The chain uses TRBV11-3 and TRBJ2-1; D might be TRBD2 (6 bases). The V gene's germline CDR1 is SGHNT and CDR2 YENEEA. Trimming left V 3 bases short and J 0 bases short, with 9 bases between. CDR3 length: 15 residues. This CDR3 reads CASSLGGVSYNEQFF. CDR3 nucleotide sequence: TGTGCCAGCAGCTTGGGGGGAGTCTCCTACAATGAGCAGTTCTTC.

The gene calls are TRBV7-2 and TRBJ2-7, with D possibly matching TRBD2 (6 bases). The CDR3 spans 12 residues. Trimming removed 4 bases at V and 4 bases at J, with 8 bases between. Germline values: CDR1 SGHTA, CDR2 FQGNSA. CDR3 in DNA: TGTGCCAGCAGCTCGGAGGGATACGAGCAGTACTTC. Its protein is CASSSEGYEQYF.

The genes are TRBV4-2 and TRBJ1-4; D is unclear. The CDR3 consists of 16 residues. The germline gives CDR1 LGHNA, CDR2 YNFKEQ. V was cut by 0 bases and J by 7 bases, with 15 bases left in between. The CDR3 is CASSQELRGFSEKLFF. In nucleotides, the CDR3 is TGTGCCAGCAGCCAAGAACTCCGAGGGTTTTCTGAAAAACTGTTTTTT.

The chain carries TRBV6-1 and TRBJ1-6; no firm D call. Germline V gives CDR1 MNHNS, CDR2 SASEGT. The CDR3 consists of 15 residues. V was trimmed by 2 bases and J by 7 bases, leaving 12 bases between them. The CDR3 DNA reads TGTGCCAGCAGTGAATTTGAGGGTAGCAATTCACCCCTCCACTTT. Protein: CASSEFEGSNSPLHF.

The rearrangement joins TRBV28 to TRBJ1-2, with D unresolved. Trimming pared 6 bases from V and 0 bases from J, leaving 11 bases between. The CDR3 spans 14 residues. Germline CDR1 reads MDHEN; CDR2 reads SYDVKM. The chain's CDR3 is CASSPLSPNYGYTF. DNA for the CDR3: TGTGCCAGCAGCCCCTTAAGTCCTAACTATGGCTACACCTTC.